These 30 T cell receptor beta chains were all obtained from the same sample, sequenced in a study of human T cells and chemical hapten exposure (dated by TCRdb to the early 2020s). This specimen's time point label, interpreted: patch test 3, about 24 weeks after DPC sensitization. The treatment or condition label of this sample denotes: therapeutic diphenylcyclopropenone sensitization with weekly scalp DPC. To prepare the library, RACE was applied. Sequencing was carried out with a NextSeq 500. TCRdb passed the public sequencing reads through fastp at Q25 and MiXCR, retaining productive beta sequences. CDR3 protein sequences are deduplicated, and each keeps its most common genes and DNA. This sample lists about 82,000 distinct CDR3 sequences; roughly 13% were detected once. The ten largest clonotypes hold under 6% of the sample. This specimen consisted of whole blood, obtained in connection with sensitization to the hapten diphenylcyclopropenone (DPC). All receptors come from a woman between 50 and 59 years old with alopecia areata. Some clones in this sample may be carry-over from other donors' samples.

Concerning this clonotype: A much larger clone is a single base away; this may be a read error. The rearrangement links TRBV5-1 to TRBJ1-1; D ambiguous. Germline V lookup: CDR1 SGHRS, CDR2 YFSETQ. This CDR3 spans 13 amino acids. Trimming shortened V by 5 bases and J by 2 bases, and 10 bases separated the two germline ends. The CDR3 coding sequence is TGCGCCAGCAGTTCCTACGATAACACTGAAGCTTTCTTT. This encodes CASSSYDNTEAFF. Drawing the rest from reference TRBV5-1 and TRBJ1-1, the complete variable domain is KAGVTQTPRYLIKTRGQQVTLSCSPISGHRSVSWYQQTPGQGLQFLFEYFSETQRNKGNFPGRFSGRQFSNSRSEMNVSTLELGDSALYLCASSSYDNTEAFFGQGTRLTVV.

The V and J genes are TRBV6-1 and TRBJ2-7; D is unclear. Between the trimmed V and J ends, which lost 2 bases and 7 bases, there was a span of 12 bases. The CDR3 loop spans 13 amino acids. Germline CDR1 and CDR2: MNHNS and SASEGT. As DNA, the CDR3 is TGTGCCAGCAGTGAACGCCTCTACGTGGAGCAGTACTTC. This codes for CASSERLYVEQYF.

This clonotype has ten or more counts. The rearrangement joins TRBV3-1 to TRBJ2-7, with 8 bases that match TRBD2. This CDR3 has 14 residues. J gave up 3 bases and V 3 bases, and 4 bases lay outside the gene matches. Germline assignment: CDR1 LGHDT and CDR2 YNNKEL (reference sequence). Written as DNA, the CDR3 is TGTGCCAGCAGCCAGAACGCGGGAGGCTACGAGCAGTACTTC. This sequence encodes CASSQNAGGYEQYF.

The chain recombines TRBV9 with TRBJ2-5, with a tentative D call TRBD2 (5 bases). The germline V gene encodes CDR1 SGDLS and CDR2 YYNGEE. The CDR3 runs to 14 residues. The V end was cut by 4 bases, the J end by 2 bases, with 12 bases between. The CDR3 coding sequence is TGTGCCAGCAGCCCTACCGGGGTTCAAGAGACCCAGTACTTC. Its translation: CASSPTGVQETQYF.

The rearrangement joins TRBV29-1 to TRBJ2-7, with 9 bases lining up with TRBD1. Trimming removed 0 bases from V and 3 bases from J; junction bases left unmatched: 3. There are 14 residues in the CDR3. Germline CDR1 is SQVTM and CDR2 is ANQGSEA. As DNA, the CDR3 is TGCAGCGTTGAAGACCGGACAGGGGTCTACGAGCAGTACTTC. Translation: CSVEDRTGVYEQYF.

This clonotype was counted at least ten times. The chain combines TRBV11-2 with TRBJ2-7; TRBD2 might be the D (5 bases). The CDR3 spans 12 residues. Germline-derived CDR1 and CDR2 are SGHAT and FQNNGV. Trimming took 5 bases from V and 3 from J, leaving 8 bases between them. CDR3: CASSPRGYEQYF. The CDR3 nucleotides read TGTGCCAGCAGCCCACGGGGCTACGAGCAGTACTTC.

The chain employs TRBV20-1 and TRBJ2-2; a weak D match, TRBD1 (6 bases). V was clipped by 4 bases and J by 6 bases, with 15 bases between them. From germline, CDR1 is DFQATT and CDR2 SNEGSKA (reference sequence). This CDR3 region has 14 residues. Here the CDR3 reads CSATRDNPPGELFF. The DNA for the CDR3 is TGCAGTGCTACCCGGGACAATCCCCCCGGGGAGCTGTTTTTT.

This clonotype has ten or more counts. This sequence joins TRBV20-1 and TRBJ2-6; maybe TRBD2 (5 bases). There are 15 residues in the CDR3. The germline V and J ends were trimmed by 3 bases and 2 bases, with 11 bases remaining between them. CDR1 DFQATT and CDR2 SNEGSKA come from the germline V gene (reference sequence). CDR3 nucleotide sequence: TGCAGTGCTAGCTCGGGAAATACTGGGGCCAACGTCCTGACTTTC. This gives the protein CSASSGNTGANVLTF.

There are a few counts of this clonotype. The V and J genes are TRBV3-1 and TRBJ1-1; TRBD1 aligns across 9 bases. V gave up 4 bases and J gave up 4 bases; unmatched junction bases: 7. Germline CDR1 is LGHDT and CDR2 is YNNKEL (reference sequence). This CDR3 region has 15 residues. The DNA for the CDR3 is TGTGCCAGCAGCCCCGGGACAGGGAGGGCCACTGAAGCTTTCTTT. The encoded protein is CASSPGTGRATEAFF.

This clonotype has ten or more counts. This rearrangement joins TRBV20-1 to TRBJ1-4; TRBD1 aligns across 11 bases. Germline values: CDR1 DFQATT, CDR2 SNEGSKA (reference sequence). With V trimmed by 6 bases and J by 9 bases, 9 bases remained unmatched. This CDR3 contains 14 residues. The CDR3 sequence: CSAPGQGEVKKLFF. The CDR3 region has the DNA TGCAGTGCCCCGGGACAGGGGGAGGTCAAAAAACTGTTTTTT.

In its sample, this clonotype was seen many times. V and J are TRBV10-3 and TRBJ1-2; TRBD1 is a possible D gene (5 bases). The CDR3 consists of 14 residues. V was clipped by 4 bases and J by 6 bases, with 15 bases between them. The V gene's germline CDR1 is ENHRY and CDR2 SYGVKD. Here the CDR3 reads CAISALGVGDGYTF. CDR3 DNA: TGTGCCATCAGTGCCCTAGGGGTTGGGGATGGCTACACCTTC.

The CDR3 loop reads CASSQDQGAGELFF. DNA for the CDR3: TGTGCCAGCAGCCAAGACCAGGGTGCCGGGGAGCTGTTTTTT. The chain employs TRBV28 and TRBJ2-2, with TRBD1 as a possible D gene (5 bases). This CDR3 contains 14 residues. The V gene's germline CDR1 is MDHEN and CDR2 SYDVKM. V lost 6 bases and J lost 6, with 14 bases in between.

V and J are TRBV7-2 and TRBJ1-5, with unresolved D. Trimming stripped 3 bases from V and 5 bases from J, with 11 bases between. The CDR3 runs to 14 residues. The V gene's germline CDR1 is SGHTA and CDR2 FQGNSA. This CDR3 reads CASSFNTADQPQHF. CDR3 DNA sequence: TGTGCCAGCAGCTTTAACACAGCGGATCAGCCCCAGCATTTT.

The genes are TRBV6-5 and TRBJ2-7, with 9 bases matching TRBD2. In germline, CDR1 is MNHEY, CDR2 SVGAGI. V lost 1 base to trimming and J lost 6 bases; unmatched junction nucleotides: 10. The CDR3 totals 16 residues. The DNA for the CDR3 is TGTGCCAGCAGTTACTGGGGTAGCGGGAGCAGAAGCGAGCAGTACTTC. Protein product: CASSYWGSGSRSEQYF.

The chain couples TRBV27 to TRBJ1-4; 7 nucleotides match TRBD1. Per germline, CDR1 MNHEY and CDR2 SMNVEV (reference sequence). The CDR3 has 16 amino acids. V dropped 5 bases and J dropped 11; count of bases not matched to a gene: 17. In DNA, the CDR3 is TGTGCCAGCAGTAAGGGGGCTAACCATAATCTCGGGAAACTGTTTTTT. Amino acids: CASSKGANHNLGKLFF.

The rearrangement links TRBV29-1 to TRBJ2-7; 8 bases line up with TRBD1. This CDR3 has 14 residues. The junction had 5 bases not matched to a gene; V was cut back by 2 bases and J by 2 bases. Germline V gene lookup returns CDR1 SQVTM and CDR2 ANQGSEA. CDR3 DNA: TGCAGCGTTGAACCCCGGACAGGGACCTACGAGCAGTACTTC. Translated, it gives CSVEPRTGTYEQYF.

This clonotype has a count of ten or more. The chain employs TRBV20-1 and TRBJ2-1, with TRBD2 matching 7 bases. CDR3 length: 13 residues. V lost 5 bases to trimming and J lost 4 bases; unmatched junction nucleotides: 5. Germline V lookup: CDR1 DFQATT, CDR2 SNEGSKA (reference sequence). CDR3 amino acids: CSAQRDGYNEQFF. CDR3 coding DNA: TGCAGTGCTCAGCGGGACGGATACAATGAGCAGTTCTTC.

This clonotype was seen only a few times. This chain's CDR3 is CASSIISSGMMEQYF. The CDR3 bases are TGTGCCAGTAGTATCATTTCTAGCGGGATGATGGAGCAGTACTTC. The genes are TRBV19 and TRBJ2-7, with 9 bases that match TRBD2. The junction had 10 bases not matched to a gene; V was cut back by 3 bases and J by 7 bases. CDR3 length equals 15 residues. CDR1 LNHDA and CDR2 SQIVND come from the germline V gene (reference sequence).

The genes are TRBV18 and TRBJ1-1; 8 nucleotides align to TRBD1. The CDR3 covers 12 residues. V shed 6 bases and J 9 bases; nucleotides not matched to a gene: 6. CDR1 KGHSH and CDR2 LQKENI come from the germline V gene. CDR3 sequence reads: CASSQQGEKAFF. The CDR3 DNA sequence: TGTGCCAGCTCCCAACAGGGGGAGAAAGCTTTCTTT. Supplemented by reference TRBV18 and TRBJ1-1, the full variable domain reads NAGVMQNPRHLVRRRGQEARLRCSPMKGHSHVYWYRQLPEEGLKFMVYLQKENIIDESGMPKERFSAEFPKEGPSILRIQQVVRGDSAAYFCASSQQGEKAFFGQGTRLTVV.

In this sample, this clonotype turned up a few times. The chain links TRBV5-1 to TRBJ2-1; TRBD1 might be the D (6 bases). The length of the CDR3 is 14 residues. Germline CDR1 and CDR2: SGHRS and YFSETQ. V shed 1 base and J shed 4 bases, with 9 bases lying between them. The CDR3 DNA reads TGCGCCAGCAGCTTGCCTGGACAGTACAATGAGCAGTTCTTC. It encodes CASSLPGQYNEQFF. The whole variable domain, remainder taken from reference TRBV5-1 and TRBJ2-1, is KAGVTQTPRYLIKTRGQQVTLSCSPISGHRSVSWYQQTPGQGLQFLFEYFSETQRNKGNFPGRFSGRQFSNSRSEMNVSTLELGDSALYLCASSLPGQYNEQFFGPGTRLTVL.

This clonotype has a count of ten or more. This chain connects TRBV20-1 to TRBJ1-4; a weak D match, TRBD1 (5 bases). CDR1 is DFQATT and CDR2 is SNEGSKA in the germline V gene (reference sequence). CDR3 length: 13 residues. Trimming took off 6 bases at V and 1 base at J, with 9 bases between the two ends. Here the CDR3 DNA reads TGCAGTGCCCCAGGGAGAACTAATGAAAAACTGTTTTTT. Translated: CSAPGRTNEKLFF.

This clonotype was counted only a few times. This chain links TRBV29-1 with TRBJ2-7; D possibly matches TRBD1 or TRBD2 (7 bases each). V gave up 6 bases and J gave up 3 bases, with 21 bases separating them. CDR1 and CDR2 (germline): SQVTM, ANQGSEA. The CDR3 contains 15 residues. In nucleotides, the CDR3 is TGCAGCGTGCGAAGGGAGGGGGACAGTTACTACGAGCAGTACTTC. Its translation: CSVRREGDSYYEQYF.

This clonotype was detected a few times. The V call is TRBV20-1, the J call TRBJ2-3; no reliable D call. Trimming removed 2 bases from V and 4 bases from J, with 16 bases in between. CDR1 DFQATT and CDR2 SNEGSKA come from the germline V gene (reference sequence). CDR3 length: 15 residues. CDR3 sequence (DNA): TGCAGTGCTAGAAGCGACCCCACAAGCGCAGATACGCAGTATTTT. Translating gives CSARSDPTSADTQYF.

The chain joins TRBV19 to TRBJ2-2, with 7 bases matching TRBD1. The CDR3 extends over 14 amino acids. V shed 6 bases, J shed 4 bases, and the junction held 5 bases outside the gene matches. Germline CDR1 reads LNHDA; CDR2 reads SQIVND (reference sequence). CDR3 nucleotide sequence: TGTGCCAGTAGGAGGGACAGAGCCACCGGGGAGCTGTTTTTT. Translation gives CASRRDRATGELFF.

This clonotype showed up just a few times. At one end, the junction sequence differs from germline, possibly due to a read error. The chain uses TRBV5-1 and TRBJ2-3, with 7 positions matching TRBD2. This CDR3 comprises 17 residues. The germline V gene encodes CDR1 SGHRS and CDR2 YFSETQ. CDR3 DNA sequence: TGCGTCAGCAGCTTGGATGGACTAGGAGTCGGCACAGATACGCAGTATTTT. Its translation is CVSSLDGLGVGTDTQYF.

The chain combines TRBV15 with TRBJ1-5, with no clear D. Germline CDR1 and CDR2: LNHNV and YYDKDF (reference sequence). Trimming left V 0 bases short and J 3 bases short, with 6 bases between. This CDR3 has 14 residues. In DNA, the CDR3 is TGTGCCACCAGCAGAGATTATGTCAATCAGCCCCAGCATTTT. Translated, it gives CATSRDYVNQPQHF.

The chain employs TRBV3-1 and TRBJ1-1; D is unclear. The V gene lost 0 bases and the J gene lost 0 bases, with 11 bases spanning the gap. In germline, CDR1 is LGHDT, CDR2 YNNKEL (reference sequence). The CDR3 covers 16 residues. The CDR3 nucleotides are TGTGCCAGCAGCCAAGAATTCGGGAGAATGAACACTGAAGCTTTCTTT. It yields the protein CASSQEFGRMNTEAFF.

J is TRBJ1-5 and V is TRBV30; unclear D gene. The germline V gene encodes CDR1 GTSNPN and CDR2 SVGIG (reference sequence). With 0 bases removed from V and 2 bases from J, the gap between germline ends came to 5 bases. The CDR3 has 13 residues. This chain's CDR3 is CAWSVRGNQPQHF. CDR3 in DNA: TGTGCCTGGAGTGTAAGAGGCAATCAGCCCCAGCATTTT.

The CDR3 region is CASSEEAVFSSYEQYF. The CDR3 coding sequence is TGTGCCAGCAGTGAAGAGGCGGTCTTCAGCTCCTACGAGCAGTACTTC. This chain links TRBV25-1 with TRBJ2-7, with no clear D. The V end was cut by 2 bases, the J end by 0 bases, with 14 bases between. Germline CDR1 reads MGHDK; CDR2 reads SYGVNS. The CDR3 is made up of 16 amino acids.

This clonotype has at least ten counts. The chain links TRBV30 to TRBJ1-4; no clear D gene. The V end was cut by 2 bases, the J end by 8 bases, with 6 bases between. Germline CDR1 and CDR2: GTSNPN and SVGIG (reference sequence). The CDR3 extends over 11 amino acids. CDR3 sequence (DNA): TGTGCCTGGAGTCACTGGGAAAAACTGTTTTTT. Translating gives CAWSHWEKLFF.